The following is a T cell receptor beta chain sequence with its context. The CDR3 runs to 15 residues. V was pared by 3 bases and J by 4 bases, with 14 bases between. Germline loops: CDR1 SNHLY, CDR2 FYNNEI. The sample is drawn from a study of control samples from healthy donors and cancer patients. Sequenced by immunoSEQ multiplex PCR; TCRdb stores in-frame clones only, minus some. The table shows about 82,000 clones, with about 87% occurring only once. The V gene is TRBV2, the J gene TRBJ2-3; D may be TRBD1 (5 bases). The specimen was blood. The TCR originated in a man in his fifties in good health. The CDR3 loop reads CASSEASRGADTQYF. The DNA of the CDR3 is TGTGCCAGCAGTGAGGCTTCTAGGGGCGCAGATACGCAGTATTTT.